This T cell receptor (beta chain) came from a study of cytomegalovirus exposure and HLA in healthy donors (dated by TCRdb to the late 2010s). About the investigation overall: An earlier analysis of 587 of the donors reported 276 Gb of sequence data and around 120 million unique TCR beta sequences obtained from some 200 million T cells. Five DR-DQ haplotypes were treated as single units for association and clustering because of strong linkage in the cohort. To predict cytomegalovirus infection status, the study brought together high-throughput TCR immunosequencing, statistical association of individual TCRs with disease status, and machine learning. Typing coverage varied by locus: about 629-640 donors for A, B, C, DRB1 and DQB1; approximately 560 for DQA1; more than 600 for DPA1; fewer than 480 for DPB1. All discovery cohort repertoires had been generated on a single sequencing platform. Besides the first cohort of around 700 subjects, a separate validation cohort made up of roughly 130 different subjects was used. Rather than using new phenotypic data, the later analysis identified candidate immune exposures from TCR beta sequences and from how often those sequences occurred across donors. An earlier analysis of a few hundred of the donors applied high-throughput TCR beta sequencing to assess whether each TCR beta V gene segment acted as functional or pseudogenic. The study aimed to test whether cataloging public T cell receptors could reveal signatures of past pathogen exposure. An early release that covered more than 550 HLA-typed donors contained approximately 300 gigabases of sequencing data and tens of millions of unique TCR sequences. In a later analysis, previously published TCR beta repertoires from fewer than 750 donors were re-analyzed and high-resolution HLA genotyping was added so that TCR occurrence patterns could be studied. Of the roughly 430 genotyped donors, approximately 83% fell in the genetic ancestry cluster associated with self-reported Caucasian donors. In a later genetic analysis, genome-wide SNP genotypes for about three fifths of the roughly 670 donors were used, and that subset was treated as a discovery cohort. Using immunosequencing, the study profiled T cell repertoires from 666 subjects and related those repertoires to cytomegalovirus serostatus. Both class I and class II loci were covered by HLA typing, at four-digit resolution. Alongside the repertoire data, information on donor age, sex, ethnicity and CMV serostatus was compiled. Across some 400 genotyped donors of the cohort, an average of approximately 240,000 unique TCR beta nucleotide sequences per donor were sequenced, and roughly 20% of those sequences were non-productive. What the work shows at the level of the full study, not this receptor alone: At a false discovery rate of 0.05, a later analysis linked 16,951 TCR beta sequences to specific HLA alleles. A further reported finding was that TCR beta sequences accurately predicted the HLA-A and HLA-B alleles for most subjects in the first cohort. Linkage disequilibrium might explain the correlated functional status among segregating V segments, but an unknown experimental factor could not be ruled out. Only TCR beta chains were sequenced in this cohort, and the absence of alpha or paired-chain data limited detectable features. Immune exposure information for the cohort was limited to CMV serostatus. In an earlier analysis of 587 of the donors, most TCR beta V segments appeared in productive rearrangements about 90% or about 30% of the time, broadly matching IMGT annotations. The classifier was reported to diagnose cytomegalovirus status with high specificity and sensitivity in both the original and validation cohorts. Assigning TCR associations to individual alleles was difficult when HLA alleles, especially DR and DQ, strongly co-occurred. Some IMGT-functional V segments, including TRBV6-2 and TRBV6-3, could not be told apart with the 87-base-pair reads, so those segments were excluded. The study gave a list of over 150 TCR beta chains associated with cytomegalovirus. In a later genetic analysis, a missense DCLRE1C variant was associated with V-gene and J-gene trimming of TCR beta chains, and the association was replicated in an independent cohort. A later analysis found that HLA-associated TCR beta chains were more clonally expanded and had lower generation probabilities than equally common non-associated chains. In a later analysis, TCR association rates were found to vary across HLA loci, with the most associated TCRs seen for DRB1 alleles and the fewest for HLA-C alleles. The earlier analysis of 587 of the donors excluded roughly 17 rarely observed V segments, including chromosome 9 orphons, because counts were too low. Because some donors lacked HLA typing at each locus, the association tests relied only on the typed subset. The sequencing pipeline was judged likely to have produced a cluster of highly shared sequence variants as a technical artifact. According to the authors, the approach could potentially be generalized to other disease states and immunological phenotypes. The presence/absence analyses assumed that sequencing depth was roughly uniform across donors, and that assumption may not be true. In a later analysis, most CMV-associated TCR beta chains were found to appear HLA-restricted, with HLA associations seemingly driven largely by CMV exposure. According to a later genetic analysis, donors in an Asian-associated ancestry cluster had fewer N-insertions in productive TCRs than the approximately 700-donor mean. In a later analysis, several top co-occurrence clusters were reported to appear linked to parvovirus B19, influenza, CMV and Epstein-Barr virus. A few of the identified cytomegalovirus-associated TCR beta chains were confirmed in vitro to be specific for cytomegalovirus antigens. While some public TCRs were present in many individuals, most TCR sequences turned up only very rarely across donors.

As concerns this clone: Its binding antigen is unknown. No much larger clonotype is one base removed from it; base qualities were not supplied.

The germline V gene specifies SGHNT as CDR1 and YENEEA as CDR2. Here V drops 5 bases and J drops 2 bases, and the junction holds 8 bases not matched to any gene. From its cysteine to its phenylalanine, the CDR3 spans 18 amino acids. CDR3 DNA only is kept here, 54 bases in frame from base 1. Library preparation was by the immunoSEQ multiplex PCR assay. For the multiplex PCR, a mixture combining 60 forward primers for TCR Vbeta segments and 13 reverse primers for TCR Jbeta segments was used. The CDR3 region of rearranged TCR beta genes was amplified from genomic DNA with a multiplex PCR assay. The amplified TCR beta libraries were sequenced on the Illumina HiSeq System as 87-base-pair reads. Under the source paper's analysis protocol: Across the 700 or so repertoires, a later analysis counted tens of millions of unique TCR beta chains, some 11 million of which were shared by at least two donors. Raw reads were error-corrected and collapsed into unique sequences with a nearest-neighbor algorithm that merged closely related sequences to remove PCR and sequencing errors. Alignment of CDR3 sequences to IMGT reference sequences was used to assign V, D and J gene segments. For a sequence to be retained, a match of at least six nucleotides to both a V gene segment and a J gene segment was required. A rearrangement counted as productive if the CDR3 had no stop codons and remained in frame with V and J, and every other rearrangement counted as non-productive. CDR3 was defined by IMGT convention, running from the second conserved V-encoded cysteine to the conserved J-encoded phenylalanine. The earlier analysis of some 550 of the donors excluded any sequence lacking an unambiguous match to a single V gene segment. An earlier analysis of 550 to 650 of the donors classified V segments as functional when productive rearrangements were above 56.7% and as segregating when the standard deviation between donors was above 5%. A statistical classification framework was built to diagnose cytomegalovirus status from the catalog of TCR beta chain sequences. In a later analysis, TCR nucleotide sequences were compared against IMGT/GENE-DB human TR gene sequences so that V and J genes could be assigned. Using the TCRdist pipeline, a later analysis assigned CDR3 sequences along with most-parsimonious VDJ recombination scenarios. In a later analysis, each TCR beta chain was defined by its CDR3 amino acid sequence together with its V-gene family, and reads without a unique V-gene family were excluded. As a way to deal with suspected cross-contamination and a sequencing artifact, a later analysis dropped 450 to 700 nucleotide sequences that were highly shared and had low generation probability. In a later analysis, a clonal expansion index for each public chain was calculated from normalized within-repertoire ranks of inferred template counts. In a later analysis, generation probabilities were computed using a VDJ recombination model fitted to out-of-frame rearrangements, and the results were checked against IGoR. A later analysis scored TCR-TCR, TCR-HLA and TCR-CMV co-occurrence with hypergeometric tests, applying a repertoire-size bias correction to TCR pairs. A later analysis estimated false discovery rates by permuting HLA or CMV assignments 20 times. In a later analysis, co-occurring TCRs were grouped using DBSCAN, with TCRdist sequence similarity added in when clustering inside HLA-allele-positive subsets. For co-occurrence clustering, repertoires with fewer than 30,000 or more than 120,000 public chains were excluded, along with five repertoires with anomalous nucleotide sharing. TCRdb carries this immuneACCESS record with in-frame sequences only. Its versions omit some clonotypes, under half of them owing to an unresolved V gene in the studies checked, with the rest unexplained. V, J and clone size are those of that table, while D and trimming were read from the DNA. This sample has over 100,000 clones in its table, and roughly 70% of those were observed once. The top ten clonotypes cover about 8.4% of the sample.

The cohort consisted of 600 to 750 healthy bone marrow donors. At the time of sampling, all cohort members were nominally healthy, though unrecorded immune exposures were likely present. The donor tested CMV seronegative and was one of the 352 seronegative cohort members. Each donor provided a peripheral blood sample, and peripheral blood mononuclear cells were used for TCR beta sequencing. The Qiagen DNeasy Blood Extraction Kit was used to extract genomic DNA from the blood cell samples. This clonotype originated in a man aged 35 to 55 in good health and CMV-seronegative. The rearranged chain carries TRBV11-3 and TRBJ2-3; the junction holds 15 bases that match TRBD2. What was sequenced was PBMCs. The nucleotide sequence reads as follows: TGTGCCAGCAGCCCCGGACTAGCGGGGGGGAATCCCACAGATACGCAGTATTTT. Translated, this is CASSPGLAGGNPTDTQYF. This CDR3, with the reference TRBV11-3 and TRBJ2-3 proteins standing in past its ends, gives the full variable domain EAGVVQSPRYKIIEKKQPVAFWCNPISGHNTLYWYLQNLGQGPELLIRYENEEAVDDSQLPKDRFSAERLKGVDSTLKIQPAELGDSAVYLCASSPGLAGGNPTDTQYFGPGTRLTVL.